Sequencing of this T cell receptor (beta chain) was carried out in a study of blood T cell repertoires in COVID-19. Study as a whole: Specimens from acute and convalescent COVID-19 originated in the United States, Italy and Spain.

How the authors handled the data: Amplification of reference gene primers provided the estimated nucleated cell counts. Only in-frame clones appear in the TCRdb table, and some are missing; sequencing was by immunoSEQ multiplex PCR. The V and J calls and clone size are taken from that table; D and trimming were inferred from the DNA. The sample holds some 150,000 clones, roughly 88% seen once. The CDR3 has 13 residues. The ends were cut back, 9 bases at V and 10 bases at J, with 16 bases in the middle. Germline assignment: CDR1 MNHEY and CDR2 SMNVEV (reference sequence). The study drew participants aged roughly 18 to 95 years from some 25 US areas. The study assigned cohorts using participant-reported clinical history.

The receptor's source is a woman aged 30 to 39 with acute COVID-19. The material sequenced was PBMCs or T cells enriched from blood (not recorded which). This chain links TRBV27 with TRBJ1-6, with D possibly being TRBD1 (6 bases). CDR3 bases: TGTGCCAGTAGTACAGGGTTAAGCTCACCCCTCCACTTT. This translates into CASSTGLSSPLHF.